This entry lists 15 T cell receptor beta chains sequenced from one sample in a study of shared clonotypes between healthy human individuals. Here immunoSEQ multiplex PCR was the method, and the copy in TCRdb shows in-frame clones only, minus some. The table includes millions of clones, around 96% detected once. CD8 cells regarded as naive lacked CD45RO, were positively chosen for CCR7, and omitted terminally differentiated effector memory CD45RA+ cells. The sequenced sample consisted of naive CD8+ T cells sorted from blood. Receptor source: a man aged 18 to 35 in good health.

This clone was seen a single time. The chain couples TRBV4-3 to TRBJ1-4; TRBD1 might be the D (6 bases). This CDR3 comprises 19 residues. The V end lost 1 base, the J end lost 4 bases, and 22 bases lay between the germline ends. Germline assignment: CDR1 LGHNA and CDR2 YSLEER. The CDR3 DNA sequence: TGCGCCAGCAGCCAAGTACCGGGGGGATCCAAGGGGGATAATGAAAAACTGTTTTTT. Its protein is CASSQVPGGSKGDNEKLFF.

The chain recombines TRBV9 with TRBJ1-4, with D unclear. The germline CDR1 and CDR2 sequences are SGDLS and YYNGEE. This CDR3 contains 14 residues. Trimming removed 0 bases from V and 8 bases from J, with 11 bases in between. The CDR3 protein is CASSVDGGEEKLFF. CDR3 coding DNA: TGTGCCAGCAGCGTAGATGGAGGTGAGGAAAAACTGTTTTTT.

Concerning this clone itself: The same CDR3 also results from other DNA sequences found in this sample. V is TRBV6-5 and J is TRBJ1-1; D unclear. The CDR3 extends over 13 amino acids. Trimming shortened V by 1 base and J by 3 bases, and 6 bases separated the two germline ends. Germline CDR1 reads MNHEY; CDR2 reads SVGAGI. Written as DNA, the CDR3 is TGTGCCAGCAGTTACTACGGGGACACTGAAGCTTTCTTT. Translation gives CASSYYGDTEAFF.

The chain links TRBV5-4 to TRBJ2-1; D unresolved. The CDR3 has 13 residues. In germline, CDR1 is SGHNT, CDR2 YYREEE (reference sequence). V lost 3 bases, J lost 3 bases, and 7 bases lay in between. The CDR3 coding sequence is TGTGCCAGCAGCTATAACTACTACAATGAGCAGTTCTTC. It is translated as CASSYNYYNEQFF.

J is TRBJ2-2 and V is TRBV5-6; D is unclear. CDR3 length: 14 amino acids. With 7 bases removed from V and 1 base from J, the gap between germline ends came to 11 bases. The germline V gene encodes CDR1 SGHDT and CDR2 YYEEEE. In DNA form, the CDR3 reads TGTGCCAGCTTAAGCCCAGGGAACACCGGGGAGCTGTTTTTT. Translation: CASLSPGNTGELFF.

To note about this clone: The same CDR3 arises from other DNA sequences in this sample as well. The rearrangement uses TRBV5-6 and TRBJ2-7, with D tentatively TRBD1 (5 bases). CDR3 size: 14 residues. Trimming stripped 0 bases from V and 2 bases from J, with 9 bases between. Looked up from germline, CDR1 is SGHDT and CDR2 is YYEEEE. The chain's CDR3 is CASSLGDSTYEQYF. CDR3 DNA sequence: TGTGCCAGCAGCTTGGGTGACAGCACCTACGAGCAGTACTTC.

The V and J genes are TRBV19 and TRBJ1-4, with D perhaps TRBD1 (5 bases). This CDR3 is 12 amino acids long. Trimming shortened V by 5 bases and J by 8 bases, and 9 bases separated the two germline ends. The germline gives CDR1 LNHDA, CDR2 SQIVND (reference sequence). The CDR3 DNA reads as TGTGCCAGTAGTCCCCAGGGAGAAAAACTGTTTTTT. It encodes CASSPQGEKLFF.

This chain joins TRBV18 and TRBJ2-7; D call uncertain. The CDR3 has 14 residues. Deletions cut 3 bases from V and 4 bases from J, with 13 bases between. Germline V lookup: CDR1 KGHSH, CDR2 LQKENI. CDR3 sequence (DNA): TGTGCCAGCTCACCCACGGCGTCCACATACGAGCAGTACTTC. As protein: CASSPTASTYEQYF.

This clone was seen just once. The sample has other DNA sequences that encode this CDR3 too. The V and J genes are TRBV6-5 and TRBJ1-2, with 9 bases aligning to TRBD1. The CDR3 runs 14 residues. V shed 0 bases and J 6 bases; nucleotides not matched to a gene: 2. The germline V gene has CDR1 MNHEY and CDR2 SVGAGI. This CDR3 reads CASSYSGQGNGYTF. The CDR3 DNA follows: TGTGCCAGCAGTTACTCCGGACAGGGGAATGGCTACACCTTC.

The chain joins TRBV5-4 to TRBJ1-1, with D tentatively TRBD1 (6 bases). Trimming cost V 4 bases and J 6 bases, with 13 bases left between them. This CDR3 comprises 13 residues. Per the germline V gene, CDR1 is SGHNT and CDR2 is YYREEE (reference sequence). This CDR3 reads CASSPKGGSEAFF. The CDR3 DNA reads TGTGCCAGCAGCCCTAAAGGGGGGTCTGAAGCTTTCTTT. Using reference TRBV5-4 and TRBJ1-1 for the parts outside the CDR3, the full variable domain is ETGVTQSPTHLIKTRGQQVTLRCSSQSGHNTVSWYQQALGQGPQFIFQYYREEENGRGNFPPRFSGLQFPNYSSELNVNALELDDSALYLCASSPKGGSEAFFGQGTRLTVV.

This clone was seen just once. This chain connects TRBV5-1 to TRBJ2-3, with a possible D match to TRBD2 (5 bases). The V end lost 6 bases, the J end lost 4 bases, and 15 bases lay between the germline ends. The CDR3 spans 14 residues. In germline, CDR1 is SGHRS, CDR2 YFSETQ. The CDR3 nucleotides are TGCGCCAGCAACCTAGCTTTTGTGTCAGATACGCAGTATTTT. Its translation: CASNLAFVSDTQYF. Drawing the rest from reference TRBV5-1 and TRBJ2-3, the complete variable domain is KAGVTQTPRYLIKTRGQQVTLSCSPISGHRSVSWYQQTPGQGLQFLFEYFSETQRNKGNFPGRFSGRQFSNSRSEMNVSTLELGDSALYLCASNLAFVSDTQYFGPGTRLTVL.

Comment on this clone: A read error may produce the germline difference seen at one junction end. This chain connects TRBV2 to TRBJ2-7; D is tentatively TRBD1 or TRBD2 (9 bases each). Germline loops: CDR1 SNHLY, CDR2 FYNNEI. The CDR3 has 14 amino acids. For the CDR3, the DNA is TGCGCAGCGGGGGGAGGACAGGGGTCCTACGAGCAGTACTTC. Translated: CAAGGGQGSYEQYF.

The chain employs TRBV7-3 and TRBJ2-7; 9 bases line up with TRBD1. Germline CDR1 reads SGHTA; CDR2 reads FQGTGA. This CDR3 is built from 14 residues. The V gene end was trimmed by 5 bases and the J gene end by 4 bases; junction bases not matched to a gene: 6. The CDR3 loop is CASSTTGGSYEQYF. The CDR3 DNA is TGTGCCAGCAGCACCACAGGGGGCTCGTACGAGCAGTACTTC.

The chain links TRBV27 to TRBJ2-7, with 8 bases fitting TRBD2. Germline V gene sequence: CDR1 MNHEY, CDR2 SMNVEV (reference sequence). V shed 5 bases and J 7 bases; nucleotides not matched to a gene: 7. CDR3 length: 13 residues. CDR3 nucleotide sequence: TGTGCCAGCAGTCTAATGGGACTAGGGGAGCAGTACTTC. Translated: CASSLMGLGEQYF.

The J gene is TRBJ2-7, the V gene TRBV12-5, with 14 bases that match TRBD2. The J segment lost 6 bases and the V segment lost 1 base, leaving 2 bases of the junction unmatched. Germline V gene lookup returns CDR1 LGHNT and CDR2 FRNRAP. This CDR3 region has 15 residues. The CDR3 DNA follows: TGTGCTAGTGGTTTGGGGGGACTAGCGGGAGTCGAGCAGTACTTC. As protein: CASGLGGLAGVEQYF.